Presented here are 18 T cell receptor beta chains from one specimen sequenced in a study of spatial heterogeneity in lung cancer (dated by TCRdb to between 2019 and 2020). The time point label on this specimen signifies: sample taken at primary tumor resection. The library came from 5' RACE. TCRdb shows the sequencer as NextSeq 500. The raw public data were reprocessed by TCRdb itself: fastp quality trimming at Q25, MiXCR clonotype calling, in-frame beta chains only. CDR3 protein duplicates are merged, each entry listing the most common genes and DNA. Counted in this sample were around 40,000 distinct CDR3 sequences; less than 6.5% of them appeared once. The ten largest clones represent roughly 27% of the sample. Sequencing used PBMCs, obtained at surgery. The receptors originated from a female donor with early-stage non-small cell lung cancer.

This clonotype was counted between two and nine times. DNA of the CDR3: TGTGCCAGCAGTCGTACTAGGACTGTGAACACCGGGGAGCTGTTTTTT. Its protein product is CASSRTRTVNTGELFF. The rearrangement joins TRBV7-2 to TRBJ2-2; a possible D gene is TRBD2 (5 bases). CDR3 length equals 16 residues. The V end lost 6 bases, the J end lost 1 base, and 15 bases lay between the germline ends. The germline CDR1 and CDR2 sequences are SGHTA and FQGNSA.

The table lists this clonotype with many counts. The J gene is TRBJ2-1, the V gene TRBV5-1; the D gene is possibly TRBD2 (5 bases). Germline assignment: CDR1 SGHRS and CDR2 YFSETQ. CDR3 length equals 13 residues. V dropped 4 bases and J dropped 10 bases, with 15 bases sitting between them. CDR3 in DNA: TGCGCCAGCAGCGCCGTACTAGGCTCGGAGCAGTTCTTC. Protein: CASSAVLGSEQFF.

The rearrangement links TRBV11-2 to TRBJ1-3, with D uncertain. This CDR3 comprises 14 residues. The germline gives CDR1 SGHAT, CDR2 FQNNGV. Trimming stripped 4 bases from V and 5 bases from J, with 12 bases between. Written as DNA, the CDR3 is TGTGCCAGCAGCTCGCGCCTTATGAGAAACACCATATATTTT. Its protein is CASSSRLMRNTIYF.

The V call is TRBV7-9, the J call TRBJ1-3; D is undetermined. This CDR3 is 17 amino acids long. CDR1 is SEHNR, CDR2 FQNEAQ, per germline (reference sequence). V dropped 2 bases and J dropped 0 bases, with 14 bases sitting between them. CDR3 nucleotide sequence: TGTGCCAGCAGCTTAATTGGGCAGCCCTCCTCTGGAAACACCATATATTTT. Its protein product is CASSLIGQPSSGNTIYF. The full variable domain, with the rest looked up from reference TRBV7-9 and TRBJ1-3, is DTGVSQNPRHKITKRGQNVTFRCDPISEHNRLYWYRQTLGQGPEFLTYFQNEAQLEKSRLLSDRFSAERPKGSFSTLEIQRTEQGDSAMYLCASSLIGQPSSGNTIYFGEGSWLTVV.

This clonotype was observed a handful of times. The chain combines TRBV5-4 with TRBJ1-1, with D hard to call. This CDR3 contains 14 residues. V shed 0 bases and J shed 6 bases, with 12 bases lying between them. Germline V lookup: CDR1 SGHNT, CDR2 YYREEE (reference sequence). In DNA form, the CDR3 reads TGTGCCAGCAGCTTGGGGGCCAGCCCCGCTGAAGCTTTCTTT. The encoded protein is CASSLGASPAEAFF.

This clonotype was detected many times. The rearrangement uses TRBV20-1 and TRBJ2-5; 9 bases agree with TRBD2. Germline CDR1 and CDR2: DFQATT and SNEGSKA (reference sequence). Germline trimming cut 4 bases from V and 4 bases from J; bases unmatched to any gene: 4. The CDR3 has 13 amino acids. The CDR3 DNA reads TGCAGTGCTAAAGCGGGGGGTGGAGAGACCCAGTACTTC. Amino acid sequence: CSAKAGGGETQYF.

This clonotype was seen repeatedly, ten times or more. J is TRBJ2-7 and V is TRBV20-1; possibly TRBD1 or TRBD2 for D (5 bases each). The CDR3 contains 13 residues. Trimming shortened V by 6 bases and J by 3 bases, and 15 bases separated the two germline ends. Germline V gene data show CDR1 as DFQATT and CDR2 as SNEGSKA (reference sequence). The CDR3 loop reads CSARGNPNYEQYF. CDR3 coding DNA: TGCAGTGCCCGGGGCAACCCGAACTACGAGCAGTACTTC.

Many counts were recorded for this clonotype. V is TRBV6-4 and J is TRBJ2-1; a weak D match, TRBD1 (6 bases). V lost 5 bases to trimming and J lost 5 bases, with 10 bases between them. This CDR3 is 13 amino acids long. Germline values: CDR1 MRHNA, CDR2 SNTAGT. The CDR3 is CASSRTENNEQFF. CDR3 DNA sequence: TGTGCCAGCAGTCGGACAGAAAACAATGAGCAGTTCTTC.

This clonotype came up many times. The chain couples TRBV9 to TRBJ1-6; no clear D gene. The CDR3 runs to 12 residues. Germline CDR1 and CDR2: SGDLS and YYNGEE. The V and J ends lost 7 bases and 5 bases respectively, with 7 bases between them. In nucleotides, the CDR3 is TGTGCCAGCTCTTCCCATAATTCACCCCTCCACTTT. Translating gives CASSSHNSPLHF.

This clonotype was seen many times. This chain joins TRBV5-1 and TRBJ2-3; 7 bases are shared with TRBD2. V dropped 0 bases and J dropped 2; count of bases not matched to a gene: 3. The CDR3 runs 15 residues. Per germline, CDR1 SGHRS and CDR2 YFSETQ. In nucleotides, the CDR3 is TGCGCCAGCAGCTTGGCACTAGCGAACACAGATACGCAGTATTTT. Translating gives CASSLALANTDTQYF.

This clonotype was seen many times. J is TRBJ1-2 and V is TRBV6-1; D gene ambiguous. The germline CDR1 and CDR2 sequences are MNHNS and SASEGT. V lost 9 bases to trimming and J lost 1 base, with 6 bases between them. The CDR3 loop spans 11 amino acids. The CDR3 here is CARRSNYGYTF. The CDR3 region has the DNA TGTGCCAGGCGGAGTAACTATGGCTACACCTTC.

There are many counts of this clonotype. This chain connects TRBV10-3 to TRBJ1-2, with 7 bases fitting TRBD1. The germline V gene has CDR1 ENHRY and CDR2 SYGVKD. V dropped 0 bases and J dropped 6; count of bases not matched to a gene: 7. The CDR3 loop spans 15 amino acids. The DNA for the CDR3 is TGTGCCATCAGTGAGTCGCGGGGACAGAGTGATGGCTACACCTTC. Translated: CAISESRGQSDGYTF.

At least ten counts were recorded for this clonotype. The V gene is TRBV29-1, the J gene TRBJ2-1; possible D gene TRBD2, 6 bases. The V gene lost 3 bases and the J gene lost 12 bases, with 18 bases spanning the gap. Germline CDR1 reads SQVTM; CDR2 reads ANQGSEA. This CDR3 has 13 amino acids. CDR3 loop: CSVEGGLGMGQFF. The CDR3 DNA sequence: TGCAGCGTTGAGGGAGGTCTGGGGATGGGGCAGTTCTTC.

This clonotype was detected ten times or more. The CDR3 nucleotides read TGTGCCAGCAGCTTAGCTCTTCTAGATGGGGAGCTGTTTTTT. Its protein is CASSLALLDGELFF. V and J are TRBV7-9 and TRBJ2-2, with D uncertain. The germline V and J ends were trimmed by 0 bases and 8 bases, with 10 bases remaining between them. CDR3 length: 14 amino acids. Per germline, CDR1 SEHNR and CDR2 FQNEAQ (reference sequence).

This clonotype was counted ten times or more. The DNA of the CDR3 is TGCGCCAGCAGCTTGCCAGGGTCGTCGAATGAGCAGTTCTTC. It specifies CASSLPGSSNEQFF. The chain carries TRBV5-1 and TRBJ2-1, with D possibly matching TRBD1 (5 bases). V lost 1 base, J lost 7 bases, and 12 bases lay in between. There are 14 residues in the CDR3. Looked up from germline, CDR1 is SGHRS and CDR2 is YFSETQ.

This clonotype has at least ten counts. This chain connects TRBV11-3 to TRBJ1-2, with 8 bases lining up with TRBD1. The V and J ends lost 1 base and 6 bases, in that order; junction bases with no gene match: 7. The germline CDR1 and CDR2 sequences are SGHNT and YENEEA. The CDR3 is 15 residues long. CDR3 nucleotides: TGTGCCAGCAGCTTAGTAGCTCGGACAGGGAATGGCTACACCTTC. Translating it yields CASSLVARTGNGYTF.

The chain recombines TRBV6-5 with TRBJ2-5; TRBD1 is a possible D gene (5 bases). CDR1 is MNHEY, CDR2 SVGAGI, per germline. Trimming took 2 bases from V and 7 from J, leaving 8 bases between them. CDR3 size: 12 residues. The CDR3: CASSYTRGTQYF. The CDR3 region has the DNA TGTGCCAGCAGTTACACAAGGGGGACCCAGTACTTC.

This clonotype was detected many times. The chain combines TRBV9 with TRBJ1-1; no clear D gene. The CDR3 has 12 residues. CDR1 is SGDLS and CDR2 is YYNGEE in the germline V gene. The V end lost 3 bases, the J end lost 5 bases, and 8 bases lay between the germline ends. CDR3 nucleotides: TGTGCCAGCAGCGGTATGGGAACTGAAGCTTTCTTT. As protein: CASSGMGTEAFF.